Listed below are T cell receptor beta chains from one sample, sequenced in a study of blood T cells in healthy people across ages. TCRdb ran MiXCR on the 5' RACE reads and lists one entry per CDR3 protein. The table records about 800,000 distinct CDR3 sequences, 20% to 25% of them present only once. This sample also appeared in a second study, on T cells of mothers and their children.

Sequenced material: blood. These receptors were taken from a boy younger than 18 in good health. The CDR3 runs from the conserved cysteine through the conserved F or W. A D gene is named only where the DNA matches it firmly. For some rows the clone size is stated as once, few or many, or as a class when expanded; others skip it.

J: TRBJ2-7
length: 16
size: few
V: TRBV4-3
D: TRBD1
DNA: TGCGCCAGCAGCCCGGGACAGGGGGCGATGTCCTACGAGCAGTACTTC
CDR3: CASSPGQGAMSYEQYF

J: TRBJ2-7
length: 16
size: -
V: TRBV5-1
D: TRBD1
DNA: TGCGCCAGCAGCCCGAGGACAGGGTCCCAAGCCTACGAGCAGTACTTC
CDR3: CASSPRTGSQAYEQYF

J: TRBJ1-4
length: 14
size: few
V: TRBV28
D: -
DNA: TGTGCCAGCAGTTTCGTGAGCTCGAATGAAAAACTGTTTTTT
CDR3: CASSFVSSNEKLFF

J: TRBJ2-7
length: 13
size: -
V: TRBV20-1
D: TRBD2
DNA: TGCAGTGCCAAACGACTAGCGTTCTACGAGCAGTACTTC
CDR3: CSAKRLAFYEQYF

J: TRBJ2-7
length: 14
size: -
V: TRBV5-1
D: -
DNA: TGCGCCAGCAGCTTGGAAGCAGGAATCACGGCGCAGTACTTC
CDR3: CASSLEAGITAQYF

J: TRBJ1-2
length: 10
size: -
V: TRBV20-1
D: -
DNA: TGCAGTGCTATAAGGACCGGCTACACCTTC
CDR3: CSAIRTGYTF

J: TRBJ2-1
length: 20
size: -
V: TRBV7-9
D: TRBD2
DNA: TGTGCCAGCAGCTGGCCGGAGGGGCTAGCGGGGCCCTTCTCCTACAATGAGCAGTTCTTC
CDR3: CASSWPEGLAGPFSYNEQFF

J: TRBJ1-3
length: 15
size: -
V: TRBV29-1
D: -
DNA: TGCAGCGTTGATCTCACAGGGATCTCTGGAAACACCATATATTTT
CDR3: CSVDLTGISGNTIYF

J: TRBJ2-5
length: 18
size: -
V: TRBV12-3/TRBV12-4
D: -
DNA: TGTGCCAGCAGTTTATATTCCCTTAAGGGGGGCATTCGGGAGACCCAGTACTTC
CDR3: CASSLYSLKGGIRETQYF

J: TRBJ2-7
length: 13
size: few
V: TRBV5-1
D: -
DNA: TGCGCCAGCAGCTCAGGTAGCGGCTACGAGCAGTACTTC
CDR3: CASSSGSGYEQYF

J: TRBJ2-5
length: 16
size: -
V: TRBV7-9
D: TRBD2
DNA: TGTGCCAGCAGCTTTGCGACTAGCGGGACTCAAGAGACCCAGTACTTC
CDR3: CASSFATSGTQETQYF

J: TRBJ2-5
length: 14
size: -
V: TRBV7-2
D: -
DNA: TGTGCCAGCAGCTTAGTCGATTCGGCAGAGACCCAGTACTTC
CDR3: CASSLVDSAETQYF

J: TRBJ2-5
length: 16
size: few
V: TRBV7-9
D: TRBD2
DNA: TGTGCCAGCAGCTCTAGGACTAGCGGGGATCAAGAGACCCAGTACTTC
CDR3: CASSSRTSGDQETQYF

J: TRBJ2-4
length: 14
size: -
V: TRBV20-1
D: -
DNA: TGCAGTGCTACGCCGGGGCGCCCGGGAAACATTCAGTACTTC
CDR3: CSATPGRPGNIQYF

J: TRBJ1-4
length: 16
size: few
V: TRBV20-1
D: -
DNA: TGCAGTGCAGAAACGGGCACGGTGGGGCCTAATGAAAAACTGTTTTTT
CDR3: CSAETGTVGPNEKLFF

J: TRBJ2-7
length: 16
size: -
V: TRBV4-2
D: -
DNA: TGTGCCAGCAGCCAAGAGGATTCCGGGGGATCCTACGAGCAGTACTTC
CDR3: CASSQEDSGGSYEQYF

J: TRBJ2-7
length: 13
size: few
V: TRBV3-1
D: -
DNA: TGTGCCAGCAGCCAAGTTGATTCCTACGAGCAGTACTTC
CDR3: CASSQVDSYEQYF

J: TRBJ1-1
length: 14
size: -
V: TRBV28
D: -
DNA: TGTGCCAGCAGTTTAGAGGGGTCAGGATCCGGGGCTTTCTTT
CDR3: CASSLEGSGSGAFF

J: TRBJ1-6
length: 14
size: few
V: TRBV12-3/TRBV12-4
D: -
DNA: TGTGCCAGCAGCCCCCGGACCATAGGTTCACCCCTCCACTTT
CDR3: CASSPRTIGSPLHF

J: TRBJ1-6
length: 14
size: -
V: TRBV6-5
D: -
DNA: TGTGCCAGCACTAGAGGCAGTTTCAATTCACCCCTCCACTTT
CDR3: CASTRGSFNSPLHF

J: TRBJ2-1
length: 16
size: -
V: TRBV27
D: -
DNA: TGTGCCAGCAGCCTGTCCGCGCGCACCTACATCAATGAGCAGTTCTTC
CDR3: CASSLSARTYINEQFF

J: TRBJ2-2
length: 15
size: -
V: TRBV7-2
D: -
DNA: TGTGCCAGCAGCCTAGATGACCTAGGCACCGGGGAGCTGTTTTTT
CDR3: CASSLDDLGTGELFF

J: TRBJ2-7
length: 15
size: few
V: TRBV3-1
D: -
DNA: TGTGCCAGCAGCCAAGAAAGGGTTTCGACGGGGGAGCAGTACTTC
CDR3: CASSQERVSTGEQYF

J: TRBJ2-1
length: 19
size: -
V: TRBV9
D: -
DNA: TGTGCCAGCAGCGGGCCCCCGCTGATTAGCGGAACACCGGGGAATGAGCAGTTCTTC
CDR3: CASSGPPLISGTPGNEQFF

J: TRBJ2-7
length: 15
size: -
V: TRBV7-2
D: TRBD2
DNA: TGTGCCAGCAGCTCGACTAGCGGGGGGGCCCACGAGCAGTACTTC
CDR3: CASSSTSGGAHEQYF

J: TRBJ2-7
length: 15
size: -
V: TRBV12-3/TRBV12-4
D: TRBD2
DNA: TGTGCCAGCAGCCGTAGCGGGAATAATATCTACGAGCAGTACTTC
CDR3: CASSRSGNNIYEQYF

J: TRBJ2-1
length: 15
size: few
V: TRBV12-3/TRBV12-4
D: TRBD2
DNA: TGTGCCAGCAGTTTCGGGACTAGCGAGTACAATGAGCAGTTCTTC
CDR3: CASSFGTSEYNEQFF

J: TRBJ2-3
length: 12
size: few
V: TRBV29-1
D: TRBD1
DNA: TGCAGCGTTGAATACAGGGGAGATACGCAGTATTTT
CDR3: CSVEYRGDTQYF

J: TRBJ1-1
length: 14
size: few
V: TRBV4-1
D: -
DNA: TGCGCCAGCAGCCAAGGGGGTCTGAACACTGAAGCTTTCTTT
CDR3: CASSQGGLNTEAFF

J: TRBJ1-4
length: 14
size: few
V: TRBV5-1
D: -
DNA: TGCGCCAGCAGCTTGGGCAGGGGAGAGGAAAAACTGTTTTTT
CDR3: CASSLGRGEEKLFF

J: TRBJ2-7
length: 13
size: few
V: TRBV27
D: TRBD1
DNA: TGTGCCAGCAGCCGGGGACAGCGGTACGAGCAGTACTTC
CDR3: CASSRGQRYEQYF

J: TRBJ1-1
length: 13
size: few
V: TRBV7-9
D: -
DNA: TGTGCCAGCAGTGGGGGCCAGTCCACTGAAGCTTTCTTT
CDR3: CASSGGQSTEAFF

J: TRBJ2-1
length: 15
size: -
V: TRBV7-2
D: -
DNA: TGTGCCAGCAGCTCGACGGGAGATGGGTACAATGAGCAGTTCTTC
CDR3: CASSSTGDGYNEQFF

J: TRBJ1-6
length: 15
size: few
V: TRBV12-3/TRBV12-4
D: TRBD1
DNA: TGTGCCAGCAGTGATACAGGGGTCCAACATCCGCCCCTCCACTTT
CDR3: CASSDTGVQHPPLHF

J: TRBJ2-3
length: 14
size: -
V: TRBV29-1
D: -
DNA: TGCAGCTCAACGAAGGGGACTAGCACAGATACGCAGTATTTT
CDR3: CSSTKGTSTDTQYF

J: TRBJ1-6
length: 16
size: -
V: TRBV27
D: -
DNA: TGTGCCAGCAGTTTATCTACAGGGCTAGGTAGTTCACCCCTCCACTTT
CDR3: CASSLSTGLGSSPLHF

J: TRBJ1-4
length: 16
size: few
V: TRBV12-3/TRBV12-4
D: TRBD1
DNA: TGTGCCAGCAGTCCCCCCGGACAGGGGGTATATGAAAAACTGTTTTTT
CDR3: CASSPPGQGVYEKLFF

J: TRBJ2-7
length: 13
size: -
V: TRBV14
D: -
DNA: TGTGCCAGCAGCTCGAACGCGGGATACGAGCAGTACTTC
CDR3: CASSSNAGYEQYF

J: TRBJ1-5
length: 14
size: -
V: TRBV2
D: TRBD1
DNA: TGTGCCAGCAGCCGGGACAGTAACAATCAGCCCCAGCATTTT
CDR3: CASSRDSNNQPQHF

J: TRBJ2-7
length: 11
size: few
V: TRBV5-8
D: -
DNA: TGTGCCAGCAGGAAGCACTACGAGCAGTACTTC
CDR3: CASRKHYEQYF

J: TRBJ1-4
length: 13
size: -
V: TRBV28
D: TRBD1
DNA: TGTGCCAGCAGTGGGACAGGGTGGGAAAAACTGTTTTTT
CDR3: CASSGTGWEKLFF

J: TRBJ2-4
length: 15
size: few
V: TRBV7-2
D: TRBD2
DNA: TGTGCCAGCAGCTTCTTCAGCGGGGGGGGTAACATTCAGTACTTC
CDR3: CASSFFSGGGNIQYF

J: TRBJ2-7
length: 14
size: many
V: TRBV15
D: TRBD1
DNA: TGTGCCACCAGCAGAGACTGGGACAGCTACGAGCAGTACTTC
CDR3: CATSRDWDSYEQYF

J: TRBJ1-1
length: 11
size: few
V: TRBV6-2/TRBV6-3
D: -
DNA: TGTGCCAGCAGTCGGTTCCCTGAAGCTTTCTTT
CDR3: CASSRFPEAFF

J: TRBJ2-7
length: 14
size: -
V: TRBV2
D: -
DNA: TGTGCCAGCAGTGAGTACAGCGGCTCCTACGAGCAGTACTTC
CDR3: CASSEYSGSYEQYF

J: TRBJ1-3
length: 13
size: -
V: TRBV5-1
D: -
DNA: TGCGCCAGTTGGCCAGACTCTGGAAACACCATATATTTT
CDR3: CASWPDSGNTIYF

J: TRBJ2-7
length: 14
size: few
V: TRBV6-2/TRBV6-3
D: -
DNA: TGTGCCAGCAGCAGGGACTCCCTCTCCTACGAGCAGTACTTC
CDR3: CASSRDSLSYEQYF

J: TRBJ2-5
length: 14
size: -
V: TRBV7-2
D: -
DNA: TGTGCCAGCGTACTTGGGGGGATCCAAGAGACCCAGTACTTC
CDR3: CASVLGGIQETQYF

J: TRBJ2-5
length: 16
size: -
V: TRBV4-3
D: TRBD2
DNA: TGCGCCAGCAGCCAAGTCCTAGCGGGTATACCAGAGACCCAGTACTTC
CDR3: CASSQVLAGIPETQYF